A single sample gave rise to the 13 T cell receptor beta chains below, sequenced in a study of OX40 agonist ivuxolimab in advanced cancers. TCRdb's table, derived via immunoSEQ multiplex PCR, lists solely in-frame clones and lacks some. The sample lists about 59,000 clones, 84% seen once, with 27% in the top ten. The sequencing used CD4+ or CD8+ T cells sorted from blood, collected in a trial of the OX40 agonist ivuxolimab. These receptors were obtained from an adult with an advanced solid tumor such as melanoma, head and neck, liver or kidney cancer.

The gene calls are TRBV28 and TRBJ1-5; 10 bases are a match to TRBD1. Germline lookup yields CDR1 MDHEN and CDR2 SYDVKM. This CDR3 spans 14 amino acids. V shed 3 bases, J shed 5 bases, and the junction held 1 base outside the gene matches. The CDR3 reads CASSLTGGYQPQHF. Written as DNA, the CDR3 is TGTGCCAGCAGTTTGACAGGGGGCTATCAGCCCCAGCATTTT.

The chain combines TRBV6-6 with TRBJ2-2; D may be TRBD2 (5 bases). From germline, CDR1 is MNHNY and CDR2 SVGAGI (reference sequence). CDR3 size: 13 residues. V gave up 7 bases and J gave up 7 bases, with 13 bases separating them. CDR3 DNA sequence: TGTGCCAGCAATACCGAGGGTTACGGGGAGCTGTTTTTT. It specifies CASNTEGYGELFF.

The rearrangement uses TRBV19 and TRBJ2-3; 10 bases are a match to TRBD2. Germline V gives CDR1 LNHDA, CDR2 SQIVND (reference sequence). After removal of 4 bases from V and 7 bases from J, the junction contained 17 bases not matched to a gene. This CDR3 contains 18 residues. The CDR3 sequence is CASSSRRLLAGDVNTQYF. Written as DNA, the CDR3 is TGTGCCAGTAGTAGCCGCCGGTTGCTAGCGGGAGATGTGAATACGCAGTATTTT.

The chain recombines TRBV5-4 with TRBJ2-3; D gene uncertain. The CDR3 length is 14 residues. V shed 0 bases and J shed 0 bases, with 5 bases lying between them. CDR1 SGHNT and CDR2 YYREEE come from the germline V gene (reference sequence). CDR3 region: CASSLAGSTDTQYF. CDR3 in DNA: TGTGCCAGCAGCTTGGCCGGCAGCACAGATACGCAGTATTTT. The variable domain in full, with the rest retrieved from reference TRBV5-4 and TRBJ2-3, is ETGVTQSPTHLIKTRGQQVTLRCSSQSGHNTVSWYQQALGQGPQFIFQYYREEENGRGNFPPRFSGLQFPNYSSELNVNALELDDSALYLCASSLAGSTDTQYFGPGTRLTVL.

The gene calls are TRBV7-2 and TRBJ1-1, with unresolved D. This CDR3 region has 13 residues. From germline, CDR1 is SGHTA and CDR2 FQGNSA. The V and J ends lost 7 bases and 5 bases respectively, with 14 bases between them. The CDR3 sequence is CASIKWVGTEAFF. The CDR3 DNA is TGTGCCAGCATCAAATGGGTGGGGACTGAAGCTTTCTTT. The full variable domain, with the rest looked up from reference TRBV7-2 and TRBJ1-1, is GAGVSQSPSNKVTEKGKDVELRCDPISGHTALYWYRQSLGQGLEFLIYFQGNSAPDKSGLPSDRFSAERTGGSVSTLTIQRTQQEDSAVYLCASIKWVGTEAFFGQGTRLTVV.

V gene TRBV18 combines with J gene TRBJ1-5; a weak D match, TRBD1 (5 bases). Trimming pared 3 bases from V and 0 bases from J, leaving 18 bases between. Germline V lookup: CDR1 KGHSH, CDR2 LQKENI. This CDR3 contains 18 residues. CDR3 sequence reads: CASSPSRTYGYSNQPQHF. CDR3 DNA: TGTGCCAGCTCACCCTCTCGGACATACGGGTATAGCAATCAGCCCCAGCATTTT.

The gene calls are TRBV11-2 and TRBJ2-3, with D unclear. The CDR3 has 11 amino acids. The germline V gene has CDR1 SGHAT and CDR2 FQNNGV. Trimming removed 7 bases at V and 6 bases at J, with 8 bases between. In nucleotides, the CDR3 is TGTGCCAGCACCCCCTCGGATACGCAGTATTTT. Protein: CASTPSDTQYF. Complete variable domain (other parts from reference TRBV11-2 and TRBJ2-3): EAGVAQSPRYKIIEKRQSVAFWCNPISGHATLYWYQQILGQGPKLLIQFQNNGVVDDSQLPKDRFSAERLKGVDSTLKIQPAKLEDSAVYLCASTPSDTQYFGPGTRLTVL.

The chain couples TRBV12-5 to TRBJ1-2, with a weak D call TRBD1 (6 bases). Trimming pared 1 base from V and 3 bases from J, leaving 12 bases between. The CDR3 runs 15 residues. Per germline, CDR1 LGHNT and CDR2 FRNRAP. CDR3 nucleotide sequence: TGTGCTAGTGGTTTGGGGACAGATGGATACTATGGCTACACCTTC. It is translated as CASGLGTDGYYGYTF. The full variable domain, its missing parts supplied by reference TRBV12-5 and TRBJ1-2, is DARVTQTPRHKVTEMGQEVTMRCQPILGHNTVFWYRQTMMQGLELLAYFRNRAPLDDSGMPKDRFSAEMPDATLATLKIQPSEPRDSAVYFCASGLGTDGYYGYTFGSGTRLTVV.

The chain couples TRBV5-1 to TRBJ1-6; the D gene is possibly TRBD1 (6 bases). Germline CDR1 SGHRS, CDR2 YFSETQ. V lost 7 bases and J lost 2, with 25 bases in between. This CDR3 is built from 19 residues. This chain's CDR3 is CASRRGIYDLRTYNSPLHF. The CDR3 DNA is TGCGCCAGCCGAAGGGGGATCTACGATCTTCGCACCTATAATTCACCCCTCCACTTT.

This sequence joins TRBV9 and TRBJ1-6; a weak D match, TRBD1 (5 bases). CDR3 size: 14 residues. Trimming took 3 bases from V and 9 from J, leaving 13 bases between them. Germline-derived CDR1 and CDR2 are SGDLS and YYNGEE. The CDR3 loop is CASSAGTVGSPLHF. CDR3 nucleotide sequence: TGTGCCAGCAGCGCCGGGACGGTCGGTTCACCCCTCCACTTT. The whole variable domain, filled in from reference TRBV9 and TRBJ1-6, reads DSGVTQTPKHLITATGQRVTLRCSPRSGDLSVYWYQQSLDQGLQFLIQYYNGEERAKGNILERFSAQQFPDLHSELNLSSLELGDSALYFCASSAGTVGSPLHFGNGTRLTVT.

V and J are TRBV5-4 and TRBJ1-6; tentative D call: TRBD1 (5 bases). CDR3 length equals 15 residues. CDR1 and CDR2 from the germline V gene are SGHNT and YYREEE (reference sequence). V lost 4 bases to trimming and J lost 5 bases, with 13 bases between them. DNA of the CDR3: TGTGCCAGCAGCCCAGGGACGTCGAATAATTCACCCCTCCACTTT. Protein: CASSPGTSNNSPLHF.

This clone was seen a single time. The rearrangement uses TRBV2 and TRBJ1-5; D not resolved. CDR1 SNHLY and CDR2 FYNNEI come from the germline V gene. V shed 5 bases and J shed 3 bases, with 14 bases lying between them. This CDR3 comprises 15 residues. The CDR3 protein is CASSLSGVANQPQHF. The CDR3 DNA sequence: TGTGCCAGCAGTCTGAGCGGGGTCGCCAATCAGCCCCAGCATTTT.

The CDR3 reads CASSSTGTGGNIQYF. CDR3 nucleotides: TGTGCCAGTAGTTCCACCGGGACAGGGGGAAACATTCAGTACTTC. The chain recombines TRBV19 with TRBJ2-4; 11 nucleotides line up with TRBD1. There are 15 residues in the CDR3. Germline CDR1 LNHDA, CDR2 SQIVND (reference sequence). V was clipped by 5 bases and J by 6 bases; unmatched bases: 6.